These 6 T cell receptor beta chains originate from one sample sequenced in a study of spatial heterogeneity in lung cancer. TCRdb called the 5' RACE reads again in MiXCR, with one record for every CDR3 protein. The sample has about 38,000 distinct CDR3 sequences, roughly 7.4% seen once. This sample's time point: sample taken at primary tumor resection. Tumor, nontumor lung or frozen PBMC supplied whole RNA that was sequenced unsorted. The sample in question was PBMCs, obtained at surgery. The receptors were sampled from a male donor with early-stage non-small cell lung cancer.

This clonotype was observed a few times. The chain couples TRBV7-9 to TRBJ1-5; 8 bases agree with TRBD1. V lost 5 bases, J lost 6 bases, and 21 bases stayed unmatched. The CDR3 has 19 amino acids. CDR1 and CDR2 (germline): SEHNR, FQNEAQ (reference sequence). This CDR3 reads CASSPLPTGVGRIGQPQHF. The DNA for the CDR3 is TGTGCCAGCAGCCCACTCCCGACAGGGGTTGGCCGAATTGGTCAGCCCCAGCATTTT.

This clonotype was counted ten times or more. The chain has TRBV6-5 and TRBJ2-5; TRBD2 matches at 8 bases. V lost 6 bases, J lost 10 bases, and 13 bases stayed unmatched. Germline CDR1 and CDR2: MNHEY and SVGAGI. The CDR3 runs to 14 residues. CDR3 sequence (DNA): TGTGCCAGCAGCTCGGGAATAGCGGGACCTCTCCAGTACTTC. Residues: CASSSGIAGPLQYF.

This clonotype was counted many times. The rearrangement links TRBV6-2 or TRBV6-3 to TRBJ1-1, with D hard to call. Germline loops: CDR1 MNHEY, CDR2 SVGEGT. The CDR3 contains 13 residues. Trimming cost V 7 bases and J 4 bases, with 13 bases left between them. CDR3 DNA: TGTGCCAGCAATATCAGTCCGGGCACTGAAGCTTTCTTT. Amino acids: CASNISPGTEAFF.

This clonotype was picked up a small number of times. V and J are TRBV6-2 or TRBV6-3 and TRBJ2-2; D uncertain. Germline V lookup: CDR1 MNHEY, CDR2 SVGEGT. CDR3 length equals 10 residues. V lost 10 bases to trimming and J lost 8 bases, with 8 bases between them. The CDR3 sequence is CATRLGELFF. CDR3 bases: TGTGCCACCCGGTTGGGGGAGCTGTTTTTT.

This clonotype was seen only a few times. CDR3 in DNA: TGTGCCAGCAGTTACTCGGGGGCAGGGGGAATCACTGAAGCTTTCTTT. It codes for CASSYSGAGGITEAFF. The chain has TRBV6-6 and TRBJ1-1, with TRBD1 matching over 7 bases. The V segment lost 0 bases and the J segment 4 bases; nucleotides outside the gene matches: 8. CDR3 size: 16 residues. CDR1 MNHNY and CDR2 SVGAGI come from the germline V gene (reference sequence).

V is TRBV5-1 and J is TRBJ2-3; 8 bases match TRBD2. The V gene's germline CDR1 is SGHRS and CDR2 YFSETQ. CDR3 length equals 15 residues. The V and J ends lost 0 bases and 5 bases, in that order; junction bases with no gene match: 5. CDR3 sequence (DNA): TGCGCCAGCAGCTTGGGCGGGGGGCCAATAGATACGCAGTATTTT. Protein sequence: CASSLGGGPIDTQYF.